This T cell receptor (beta chain) was recovered during a study of blood T cells in healthy people across ages. Study in general: Template switching recovered approximately one barcoded beta molecule for every two T cells.

Findings of the study overall: Across the age range, TCR beta diversity per million T cells fell in a roughly linear way.

Trimming cost V 1 base and J 6 bases; bases outside gene matches: 3. In germline, CDR1 is SGHTA, CDR2 FQGNSA. The CDR3 is 15 amino acids. The table lists this clonotype with a few counts. Its specificity is unknown. PCR was performed a second time for roughly 6 to 12 cycles using a sample-barcoded 5' primer and a J-beta primer mix. TCRdb called the 5' RACE reads again in MiXCR, with one record for every CDR3 protein. The sample lists around 870,000 distinct CDR3 sequences, about 30% occurring once. V and J are TRBV7-2 and TRBJ2-2, with 9 bases matching TRBD2. The receptor comes from an elderly woman in good health. The sequenced sample was blood. The CDR3 sequence is CASSLVAGGSGELFF. DNA of the CDR3: TGTGCCAGCAGCTTAGTGGCGGGGGGGTCCGGGGAGCTGTTTTTT.